There are many counts of the clone carrying this T cell receptor (beta chain). Antigen: not known. This sample is part of a study of metastatic and nonmetastatic thyroid tumors. There were no patients who had received any treatment before thyroid surgery. Authors' analysis steps: Variation in CDR3 across clinicopathological groups served as the basis for constructing a distant-metastasis classifier in papillary thyroid cancer. TCRdb reanalyzed the PCR reads with MiXCR. In this record, the V and J calls reflect TCRdb's handling and not the investigators' own analysis. Among tens of thousands of clones listed, around 30% were seen once. Notes on the study in general: Benign nodules reportedly had significantly lower TCR beta diversity than malignant thyroid tumors in blood and tumor.

Trimming stripped 6 bases from V and 4 bases from J, with 12 bases between. The CDR3 contains 13 residues. Germline V gene data show CDR1 as MNHNS and CDR2 as SASEGT. The chain joins TRBV6-1 to TRBJ1-1; unclear D gene. Sequences were obtained from blood. The sequence was obtained from a female donor with papillary thyroid cancer or a benign thyroid nodule (not recorded which). Some clones in this sample may be carry-over from other donors' samples. This CDR3 is CASRIKGSTEAFF. Written as DNA, the CDR3 is TGTGCCAGCAGGATAAAGGGAAGCACTGAAGCTTTCTTT.